These 19 T cell receptor beta chains were all obtained from the same sample, sequenced in a study of regulatory T cells in long-lasting Graves disease. As for time point: newly diagnosed GD, antithyroid drugs for less than 3 months. With RNA extracted from PBMCs as input, the TCR library was made. Researchers made TCR beta libraries by using iRepertoire HTBI primers and running Arm-PCR on CDR3 regions. TCRdb passed the multiplex PCR reads through MiXCR, listing each CDR3 protein once. The table includes about 530,000 distinct CDR3 sequences, 15% to 20% detected once. This sample also belongs to another study, concerning T cells in Graves' hyperthyroidism and ophthalmopathy.

Sample: peripheral blood mononuclear cells (PBMCs), taken at new diagnosis, from a patient treated with antithyroid drugs. The receptor set was obtained from a woman aged 35 to 59 with Graves disease.

There are many counts of this clonotype. The chain couples TRBV12-3 or TRBV12-4 to TRBJ1-5; 9 nucleotides agree with TRBD1. V was clipped by 1 base and J by 3 bases; unmatched bases: 7. This CDR3 contains 17 residues. The CDR3 nucleotides are TGTGCCAGCAGTTTAGGGACAGGGGTCCTCCCCAATCAGCCCCAGCATTTT. It specifies CASSLGTGVLPNQPQHF.

This clonotype has at least ten counts. This chain joins TRBV11-3 and TRBJ2-7; 11 nucleotides agree with TRBD2. V dropped 5 bases and J dropped 4; count of bases not matched to a gene: 1. The CDR3 runs 13 residues. Germline-derived CDR1 and CDR2 are SGHNT and YENEEA. The CDR3 DNA reads as TGTGCCAGCAGCCCTAGCGGGGGGTACGAGCAGTACTTC. It codes for CASSPSGGYEQYF.

In this sample, this clonotype turned up a few times. V is TRBV27 and J is TRBJ1-6, with D tentatively TRBD1 (5 bases). The germline CDR1 and CDR2 sequences are MNHEY and SMNVEV (reference sequence). This CDR3 spans 15 amino acids. The ends were cut back, 6 bases at V and 5 bases at J, with 14 bases in the middle. CDR3 sequence (DNA): TGTGCCAGCAGAGCCAGGGTGCGGGATAATTCACCCCTCCACTTT. Its translation is CASRARVRDNSPLHF.

About this clonotype itself: One end of the junction does not line up with germline, which may come from a read error. The V and J genes are TRBV7-9 and TRBJ1-1; tentatively, D is TRBD1 (6 bases). The CDR3 is 14 residues long. The germline gives CDR1 SEHNR, CDR2 FQNEAQ (reference sequence). CDR3 nucleotides: TGTGCCGGCAGCCCCATACAGGGAAACACTGAAGCTTTCTTT. Translation: CAGSPIQGNTEAFF.

This clonotype showed up just a few times. The V and J genes are TRBV20-1 and TRBJ1-4, with D uncertain. With 3 bases removed from V and 2 bases from J, the gap between germline ends came to 7 bases. Germline V gives CDR1 DFQATT, CDR2 SNEGSKA (reference sequence). CDR3 length: 13 amino acids. The CDR3 coding sequence is TGCAGTGCTAGTCAGATTACTAATGAAAAACTGTTTTTT. Protein sequence: CSASQITNEKLFF.

This clonotype was seen repeatedly, ten times or more. The CDR3 DNA sequence: TGTGCCAGCAGTTCCCCCTCACCGATGAACACTGAAGCTTTCTTT. It translates to CASSSPSPMNTEAFF. The V gene is TRBV28, the J gene TRBJ1-1; D not resolved. Germline lookup yields CDR1 MDHEN and CDR2 SYDVKM. The germline V and J ends were trimmed by 4 bases and 0 bases, with 12 bases remaining between them. This CDR3 spans 15 amino acids.

The chain combines TRBV6-1 with TRBJ1-4, with 9 bases that match TRBD1. The CDR3 covers 15 residues. The V gene end was trimmed by 6 bases and the J gene end by 7 bases; junction bases not matched to a gene: 9. Germline CDR1 and CDR2: MNHNS and SASEGT. The CDR3 DNA is TGTGCCAGCAGCGTTACAGGGGGCTCCGGTGAAAAACTGTTTTTT. Amino acids: CASSVTGGSGEKLFF.

This clonotype was detected many times. The rearrangement links TRBV7-9 to TRBJ1-1; 10 bases are shared with TRBD1. Per germline, CDR1 SEHNR and CDR2 FQNEAQ (reference sequence). CDR3 length: 15 amino acids. Trimming at V came to 5 bases and at J to 2 bases, leaving 5 bases not matched to a gene. The CDR3 region has the DNA TGTGCCAGCAGCAACCGGGACAGGGGAAACACTGAAGCTTTCTTT. This translates into CASSNRDRGNTEAFF.

The rearrangement joins TRBV6-2 or TRBV6-3 to TRBJ2-2; 9 bases fit TRBD1. J was trimmed by 4 bases and V by 5 bases; bases with no gene match: 8. The CDR3 runs to 16 residues. CDR1 and CDR2 from the germline V gene are MNHEY and SVGEGT. The CDR3 DNA reads TGTGCCAGCAGTGTCCAGGACAGGGGTAGCACCGGGGAGCTGTTTTTT. Translation: CASSVQDRGSTGELFF.

This clonotype appeared many times. V usage is TRBV20-1 and J usage is TRBJ2-5; 7 bases agree with TRBD2. Germline loops: CDR1 DFQATT, CDR2 SNEGSKA (reference sequence). This CDR3 has 12 amino acids. V was clipped by 3 bases and J by 2 bases; unmatched bases: 0. The CDR3 region has the DNA TGCAGTGCTAGCGGGGGGCAAGAGACCCAGTACTTC. Protein: CSASGGQETQYF.

This clonotype was detected only a few times. The CDR3 loop reads CSASTGGPRSYEQYF. The CDR3 DNA sequence: TGCAGTGCTTCGACAGGGGGACCTCGGTCCTACGAGCAGTACTTC. The V call is TRBV20-1, the J call TRBJ2-7, with TRBD1 identical over 9 bases. V shed 5 bases and J 1 base; nucleotides not matched to a gene: 9. This CDR3 has 15 residues. The germline gives CDR1 DFQATT, CDR2 SNEGSKA (reference sequence).

The table lists this clonotype with many counts. The junction differs from germline at one of its ends, possibly a read error. The genes are TRBV5-1 and TRBJ1-5; D gene unclear. This CDR3 has 13 amino acids. The germline V gene has CDR1 SGHRS and CDR2 YFSETQ. CDR3 DNA sequence: TGTGCCAGCAGCCCTAATAGCAATCAGCCCCAGCATTTT. The encoded protein is CASSPNSNQPQHF.

This clonotype has at least ten counts. V is TRBV7-9 and J is TRBJ1-1; D call uncertain. Germline CDR1 SEHNR, CDR2 FQNEAQ (reference sequence). This CDR3 has 13 amino acids. Trimming cost V 4 bases and J 4 bases, with 10 bases left between them. Here the CDR3 reads CASSSLAGTEAFF. In nucleotides, the CDR3 is TGTGCCAGCAGCTCTTTAGCCGGCACTGAAGCTTTCTTT.

This clonotype was recorded many times. The J gene is TRBJ2-2, the V gene TRBV30; 7 nucleotides align to TRBD1. The CDR3 runs 13 residues. Germline assignment: CDR1 GTSNPN and CDR2 SVGIG (reference sequence). The junction had 7 bases not matched to a gene; V was cut back by 7 bases and J by 5 bases. The CDR3 loop is CAFRTGSTGELFF. The CDR3 DNA is TGTGCCTTTCGGACAGGCAGTACCGGGGAGCTGTTTTTT. Looking up the rest from reference TRBV30 and TRBJ2-2 gives the full variable domain: SQTIHQWPATLVQPVGSPLSLECTVEGTSNPNLYWYRQAAGRGLQLLFYSVGIGQISSEVPQNLSASRPQDRQFILSSKKLLLSDSGFYLCAFRTGSTGELFFGEGSRLTVL.

This clonotype was seen at least ten times. This chain links TRBV5-4 with TRBJ2-3; maybe TRBD2 (7 bases). Looked up from germline, CDR1 is SGHNT and CDR2 is YYREEE (reference sequence). The CDR3 runs 15 residues. CDR3 nucleotides: TGTGCTGGGGGGGCCTCGGTTCAGGACACAGATACGCAGTATTTT. Translated, it gives CAGGASVQDTDTQYF.

The V gene is TRBV30, the J gene TRBJ1-1; D remains unclear. The germline V gene encodes CDR1 GTSNPN and CDR2 SVGIG (reference sequence). The CDR3 contains 14 residues. The V and J ends lost 1 base and 5 bases respectively, with 14 bases between them. The CDR3, as DNA: TGTGCCTGGAGTGAATTTGGGGTAGGGACTGAAGCTTTCTTT. It translates to CAWSEFGVGTEAFF.

This clonotype occurred many times. The rearrangement links TRBV11-1 to TRBJ2-7; unclear D gene. V was pared by 5 bases and J by 7 bases, with 18 bases between. The length of the CDR3 is 14 residues. In germline, CDR1 is SGHAT, CDR2 FQDESV (reference sequence). The CDR3 sequence is CASSQRTSSLEQYF. In DNA form, the CDR3 reads TGTGCCAGCAGCCAACGGACCAGCAGTCTTGAGCAGTACTTC. The entire variable domain, with the rest obtained from reference TRBV11-1 and TRBJ2-7, is as follows: EAEVAQSPRYKITEKSQAVAFWCDPISGHATLYWYRQILGQGPELLVQFQDESVVDDSQLPKDRFSAERLKGVDSTLKIQPAELGDSAMYLCASSQRTSSLEQYFGPGTRLTVT.

This clonotype was seen at least ten times. V and J are TRBV28 and TRBJ2-3; TRBD2 agrees at 11 bases. The CDR3 totals 15 residues. The trim removed 5 bases at V and 7 bases at J, leaving 8 bases unmatched. The germline V gene encodes CDR1 MDHEN and CDR2 SYDVKM. The CDR3 sequence is CASSPISGGAYTQYF. Written as DNA, the CDR3 is TGTGCCAGCAGTCCTATTAGCGGGGGGGCTTATACGCAGTATTTT.

This clonotype was counted between two and nine times. This chain uses TRBV28 with TRBJ2-6; 7 bases align to TRBD1. The V gene's germline CDR1 is MDHEN and CDR2 SYDVKM. J gave up 2 bases and V 5 bases, and 6 bases lay outside the gene matches. There are 16 residues in the CDR3. The DNA of the CDR3 is TGTGCCAGCAGTCAAACAGGGGTTCCTGGGGCCAACGTCCTGACTTTC. This encodes CASSQTGVPGANVLTF. The complete variable domain, with remaining parts taken from reference TRBV28 and TRBJ2-6, reads DVKVTQSSRYLVKRTGEKVFLECVQDMDHENMFWYRQDPGLGLRLIYFSYDVKMKEKGDIPEGYSVSREKKERFSLILESASTNQTSMYLCASSQTGVPGANVLTFGAGSRLTVL.